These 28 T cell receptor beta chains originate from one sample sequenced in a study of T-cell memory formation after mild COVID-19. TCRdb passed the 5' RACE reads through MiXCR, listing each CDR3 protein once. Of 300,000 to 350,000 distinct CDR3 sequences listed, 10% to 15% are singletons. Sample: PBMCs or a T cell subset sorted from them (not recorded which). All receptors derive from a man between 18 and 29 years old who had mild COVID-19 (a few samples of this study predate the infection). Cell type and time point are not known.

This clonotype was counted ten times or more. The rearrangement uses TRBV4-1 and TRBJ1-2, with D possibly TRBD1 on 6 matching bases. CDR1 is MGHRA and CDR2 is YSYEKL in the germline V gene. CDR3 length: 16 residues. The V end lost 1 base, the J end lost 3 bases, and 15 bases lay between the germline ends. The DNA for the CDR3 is TGCGCCAGCAGCCAAGTGTTCCGGCCAGGGGACTATGGCTACACCTTC. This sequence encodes CASSQVFRPGDYGYTF.

The CDR3 sequence: CASSLENVKGPQHF. The CDR3 coding sequence is TGTGCCAGCAGCTTAGAAAACGTTAAGGGACCCCAGCATTTT. This chain connects TRBV7-8 to TRBJ1-5; D remains ambiguous. V was cut by 1 base and J by 10 bases, with 14 bases left in between. Germline V gives CDR1 SGHVS, CDR2 FQNEAQ. The CDR3 length is 14 residues.

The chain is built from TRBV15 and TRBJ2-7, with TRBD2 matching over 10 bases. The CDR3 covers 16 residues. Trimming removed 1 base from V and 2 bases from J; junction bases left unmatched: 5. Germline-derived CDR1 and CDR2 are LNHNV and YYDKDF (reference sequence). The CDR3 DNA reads TGTGCCACCAGCAGAGGCAGGAGCGGGGGGGCCTACGAGCAGTACTTC. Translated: CATSRGRSGGAYEQYF.

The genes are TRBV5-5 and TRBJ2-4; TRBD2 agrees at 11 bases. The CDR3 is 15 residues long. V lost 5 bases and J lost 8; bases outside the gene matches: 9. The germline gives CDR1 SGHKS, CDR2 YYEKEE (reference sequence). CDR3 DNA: TGTGCCAGCAGGACACCTAGCGGGGGGAGGGACATTCAGTACTTC. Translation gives CASRTPSGGRDIQYF.

The CDR3 sequence: CASSRDRPPSFF. The CDR3 DNA is TGTGCCAGCAGCCGCGACAGACCCCCTTCTTTCTTT. The gene calls are TRBV7-2 and TRBJ1-1; D may be TRBD1 (5 bases). V was shortened by 5 bases and J by 12 bases, with 16 bases between the two germline ends. Per the germline V gene, CDR1 is SGHTA and CDR2 is FQGNSA. This CDR3 has 12 residues. The full variable domain, rest sourced from reference TRBV7-2 and TRBJ1-1, is GAGVSQSPSNKVTEKGKDVELRCDPISGHTALYWYRQSLGQGLEFLIYFQGNSAPDKSGLPSDRFSAERTGGSVSTLTIQRTQQEDSAVYLCASSRDRPPSFFGQGTRLTVV.

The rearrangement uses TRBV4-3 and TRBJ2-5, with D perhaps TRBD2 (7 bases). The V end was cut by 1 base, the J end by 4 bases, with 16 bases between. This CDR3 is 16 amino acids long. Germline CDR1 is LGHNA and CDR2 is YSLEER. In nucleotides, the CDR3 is TGCGCCAGCAGCCAAGGAAAGGCGGGGGCAGGAGAGACCCAGTACTTC. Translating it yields CASSQGKAGAGETQYF.

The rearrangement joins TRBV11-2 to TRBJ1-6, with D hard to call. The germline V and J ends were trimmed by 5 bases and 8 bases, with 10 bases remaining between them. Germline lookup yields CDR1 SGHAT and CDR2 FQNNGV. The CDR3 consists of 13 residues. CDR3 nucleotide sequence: TGTGCCAGCAGCCTCCTTGAGGATTCACCCCTCCACTTT. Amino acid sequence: CASSLLEDSPLHF. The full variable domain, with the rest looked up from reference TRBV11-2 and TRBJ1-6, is EAGVAQSPRYKIIEKRQSVAFWCNPISGHATLYWYQQILGQGPKLLIQFQNNGVVDDSQLPKDRFSAERLKGVDSTLKIQPAKLEDSAVYLCASSLLEDSPLHFGNGTRLTVT.

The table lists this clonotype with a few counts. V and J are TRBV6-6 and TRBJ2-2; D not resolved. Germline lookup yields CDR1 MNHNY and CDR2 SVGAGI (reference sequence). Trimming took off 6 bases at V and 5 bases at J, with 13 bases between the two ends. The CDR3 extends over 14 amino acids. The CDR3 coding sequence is TGTGCCAGCAGCCCCACGGAAGGGACCGGGGAGCTGTTTTTT. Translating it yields CASSPTEGTGELFF.

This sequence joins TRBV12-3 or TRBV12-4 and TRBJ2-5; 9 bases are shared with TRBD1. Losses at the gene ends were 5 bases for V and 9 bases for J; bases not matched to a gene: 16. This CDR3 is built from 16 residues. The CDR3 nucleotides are TGTGCCAGCAGTCCCCTCCGCCCCGGACAGGGGATGCCCCAGTACTTC. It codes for CASSPLRPGQGMPQYF.

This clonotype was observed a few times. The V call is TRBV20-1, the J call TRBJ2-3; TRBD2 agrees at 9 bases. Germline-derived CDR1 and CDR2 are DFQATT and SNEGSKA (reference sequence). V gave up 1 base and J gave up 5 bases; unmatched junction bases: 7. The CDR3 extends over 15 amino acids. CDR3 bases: TGCAGTGCTAGAGGGGCTAGCGGGGTTGGAGATACGCAGTATTTT. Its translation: CSARGASGVGDTQYF.

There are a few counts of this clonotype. CDR3 sequence (DNA): TGTGCCAGCAGCTCCCCAGGGACCTACGAGCAGTACTTC. It specifies CASSSPGTYEQYF. The gene calls are TRBV7-2 and TRBJ2-7, with a tentative D call TRBD1 (5 bases). In germline, CDR1 is SGHTA, CDR2 FQGNSA. The CDR3 runs to 13 residues. Trimming shortened V by 4 bases and J by 2 bases, and 9 bases separated the two germline ends.

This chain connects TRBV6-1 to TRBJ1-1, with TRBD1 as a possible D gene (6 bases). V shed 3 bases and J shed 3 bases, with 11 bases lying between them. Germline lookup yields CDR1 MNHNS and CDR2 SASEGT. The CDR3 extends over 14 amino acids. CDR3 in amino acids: CASSDRGPDTEAFF. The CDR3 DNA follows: TGTGCCAGCAGTGACAGGGGCCCAGACACTGAAGCTTTCTTT.

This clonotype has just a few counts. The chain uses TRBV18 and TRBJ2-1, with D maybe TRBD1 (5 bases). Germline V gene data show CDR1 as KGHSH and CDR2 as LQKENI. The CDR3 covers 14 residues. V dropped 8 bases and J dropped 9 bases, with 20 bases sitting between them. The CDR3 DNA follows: TGTGCCAGCGCCCGGACATCCTCGGTGGGTGAGCAGTTCTTC. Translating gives CASARTSSVGEQFF.

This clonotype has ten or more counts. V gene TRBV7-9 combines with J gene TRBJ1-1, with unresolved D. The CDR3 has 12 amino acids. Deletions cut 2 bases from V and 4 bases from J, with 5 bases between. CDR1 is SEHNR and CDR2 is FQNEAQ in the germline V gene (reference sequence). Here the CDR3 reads CASSLQATEAFF. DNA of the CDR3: TGTGCCAGCAGCTTACAGGCCACTGAAGCTTTCTTT.

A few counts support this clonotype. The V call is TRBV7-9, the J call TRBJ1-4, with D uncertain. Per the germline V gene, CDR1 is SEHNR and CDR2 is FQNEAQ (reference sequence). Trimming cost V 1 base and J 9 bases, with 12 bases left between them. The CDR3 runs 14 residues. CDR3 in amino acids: CASSLEFLRQKLFF. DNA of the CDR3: TGTGCCAGCAGCTTAGAATTCCTGCGGCAAAAACTGTTTTTT.

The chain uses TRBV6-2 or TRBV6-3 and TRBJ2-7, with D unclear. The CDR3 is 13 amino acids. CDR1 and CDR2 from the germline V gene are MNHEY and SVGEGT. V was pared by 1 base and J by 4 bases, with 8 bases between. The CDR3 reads CASSYYGAYEQYF. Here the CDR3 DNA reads TGTGCCAGCAGTTACTACGGCGCGTACGAGCAGTACTTC.

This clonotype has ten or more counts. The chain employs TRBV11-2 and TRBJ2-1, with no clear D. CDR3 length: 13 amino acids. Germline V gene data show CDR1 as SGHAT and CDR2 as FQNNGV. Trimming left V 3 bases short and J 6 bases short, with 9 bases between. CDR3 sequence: CASSLGRVNEQFF. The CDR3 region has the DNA TGTGCCAGCAGCTTGGGCAGAGTCAATGAGCAGTTCTTC.

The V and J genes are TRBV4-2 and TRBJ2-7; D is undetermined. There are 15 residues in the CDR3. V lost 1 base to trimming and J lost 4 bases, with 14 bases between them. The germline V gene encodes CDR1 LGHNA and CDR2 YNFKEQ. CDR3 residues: CASSQGRTEEYEQYF. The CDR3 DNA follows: TGTGCCAGCAGCCAAGGGCGGACGGAAGAGTACGAGCAGTACTTC.

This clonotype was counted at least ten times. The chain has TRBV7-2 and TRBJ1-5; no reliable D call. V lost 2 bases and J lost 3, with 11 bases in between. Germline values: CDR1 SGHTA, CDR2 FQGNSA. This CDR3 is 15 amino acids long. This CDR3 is CASSLRAGYNQPQHF. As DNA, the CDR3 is TGTGCCAGCAGCTTAAGGGCTGGCTACAATCAGCCCCAGCATTTT.

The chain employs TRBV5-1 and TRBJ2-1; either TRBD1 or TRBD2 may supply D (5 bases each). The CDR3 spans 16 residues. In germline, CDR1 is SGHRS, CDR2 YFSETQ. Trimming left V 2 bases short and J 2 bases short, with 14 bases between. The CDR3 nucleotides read TGCGCCAGCAGCTTACGAGAGGGGACCCCCTACAATGAGCAGTTCTTC. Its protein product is CASSLREGTPYNEQFF.

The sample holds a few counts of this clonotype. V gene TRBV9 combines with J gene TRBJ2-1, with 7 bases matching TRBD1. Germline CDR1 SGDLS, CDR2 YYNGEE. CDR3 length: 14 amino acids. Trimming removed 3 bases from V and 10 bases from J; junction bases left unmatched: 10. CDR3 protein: CASSGQGGLGEQFF. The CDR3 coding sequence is TGTGCCAGCAGCGGACAGGGCGGTTTGGGAGAGCAGTTCTTC.

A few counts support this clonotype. The CDR3 is CATSRGLPQYF. In DNA form, the CDR3 reads TGTGCCACCAGCCGAGGACTCCCGCAGTATTTT. The chain carries TRBV15 and TRBJ2-3; D possibly corresponds to TRBD2 (5 bases). This CDR3 contains 11 residues. V was pared by 5 bases and J by 10 bases, with 10 bases between. Germline-derived CDR1 and CDR2 are LNHNV and YYDKDF (reference sequence).

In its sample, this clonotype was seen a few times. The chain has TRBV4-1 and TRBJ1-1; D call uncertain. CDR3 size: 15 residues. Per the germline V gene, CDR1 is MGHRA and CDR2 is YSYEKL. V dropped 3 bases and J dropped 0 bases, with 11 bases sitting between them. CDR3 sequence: CASSHYRDMNTEAFF. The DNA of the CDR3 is TGCGCCAGCAGCCACTACAGAGACATGAACACTGAAGCTTTCTTT.

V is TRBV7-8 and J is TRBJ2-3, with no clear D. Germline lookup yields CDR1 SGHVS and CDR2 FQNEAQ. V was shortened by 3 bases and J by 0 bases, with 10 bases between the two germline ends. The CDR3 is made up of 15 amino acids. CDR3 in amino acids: CASSFIQASTDTQYF. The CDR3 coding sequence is TGTGCCAGCAGCTTCATCCAAGCTAGCACAGATACGCAGTATTTT.

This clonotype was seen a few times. CDR3 DNA sequence: TGTGCCAGCAGGCCTGGGACTAGTATTTTGTTCTTC. It codes for CASRPGTSILFF. This sequence joins TRBV6-2 or TRBV6-3 and TRBJ2-1, with 8 bases lining up with TRBD2. The CDR3 covers 12 residues. V was pared by 6 bases and J by 15 bases, with 10 bases of the junction left unmatched. The germline V gene has CDR1 MNHEY and CDR2 SVGEGT.

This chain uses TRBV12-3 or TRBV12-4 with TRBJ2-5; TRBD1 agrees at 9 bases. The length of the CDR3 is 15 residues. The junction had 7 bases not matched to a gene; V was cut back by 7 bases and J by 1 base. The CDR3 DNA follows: TGTGCCAGCAAACCCGGGACAGGGTCCCAAGAGACCCAGTACTTC. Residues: CASKPGTGSQETQYF.

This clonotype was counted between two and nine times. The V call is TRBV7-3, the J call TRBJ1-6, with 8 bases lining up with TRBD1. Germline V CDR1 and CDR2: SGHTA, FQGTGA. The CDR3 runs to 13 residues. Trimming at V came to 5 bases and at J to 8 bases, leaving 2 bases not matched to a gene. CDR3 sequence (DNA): TGTGCCAGCAGCATACAGGGGGATTCACCCCTCCACTTT. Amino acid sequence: CASSIQGDSPLHF.

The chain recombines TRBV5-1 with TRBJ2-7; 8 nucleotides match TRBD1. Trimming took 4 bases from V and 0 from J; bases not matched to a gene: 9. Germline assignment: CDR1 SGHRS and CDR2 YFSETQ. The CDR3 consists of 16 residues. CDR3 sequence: CASSGWDRKSSYEQYV. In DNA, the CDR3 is TGCGCCAGCAGCGGGTGGGACAGGAAGAGCTCCTACGAGCAGTACGTC.